This T cell receptor beta chain was recovered during a study of shared clonotypes between healthy human individuals. Study-wide results and caveats: Tissues were not sampled, only blood, and their repertoires likely differ. Between a few donors, naive CD4 clonotypes were shared at a level of around 4.9%.

With regard to this clone: Its target is not known.

Cells designated naive CD8 were CD45RO-negative and were positively selected for CCR7, with terminally differentiated effector memory CD45RA+ cells excluded. Generated by immunoSEQ multiplex PCR, the TCRdb table keeps only in-frame clones and is missing some. The repertoire consists of about 2 million clones, with approximately 94% occurring once and the leading ten covering around 1.2%. CDR1 SNHLY and CDR2 FYNNEI come from the germline V gene. V shed 2 bases and J shed 1 base, with 11 bases lying between them. The CDR3 consists of 16 residues. The source material was naive CD8+ T cells sorted from blood. The TCR originated in a young man in good health. This sequence joins TRBV2 and TRBJ2-2; D may be TRBD1 or TRBD2 (5 bases each). In DNA, the CDR3 is TGTGCCAGCAGTGAACGGGACCATGGGAACACCGGGGAGCTGTTTTTT. Residues: CASSERDHGNTGELFF.